The next 18 T cell receptor beta chains were all read from a single sample in a study of blood T cell repertoires in COVID-19. Sequenced by immunoSEQ multiplex PCR; TCRdb stores in-frame clones only, minus some. Of 100,000 to 150,000 clones in the sample, approximately 74% are singletons; the top ten hold under 2.5%. The sequenced sample was peripheral blood. These receptor sequences come from a woman in her seventies with acute or convalescent COVID-19.

The chain is built from TRBV5-1 and TRBJ2-7; possible D gene TRBD2, 5 bases. The CDR3 sequence is 13 residues long. Between the trimmed V and J ends, which lost 5 bases and 4 bases, there was a span of 13 bases. The germline V gene encodes CDR1 SGHRS and CDR2 YFSETQ. CDR3 bases: TGCGCCAGCAGTAACGAGGGCTTTTACGAGCAGTACTTC. This translates into CASSNEGFYEQYF.

The chain couples TRBV24-1 to TRBJ1-2; possible D gene TRBD1, 5 bases. Looked up from germline, CDR1 is KGHDR and CDR2 is SFDVKD. This CDR3 spans 12 amino acids. The V gene lost 10 bases and the J gene lost 5 bases, with 13 bases spanning the gap. For the CDR3, the DNA is TGTGCCACGGGTGGGGCGCCGTATGGCTACACCTTC. Its translation is CATGGAPYGYTF.

This chain links TRBV19 with TRBJ2-1, with 8 nucleotides matching TRBD2. There are 15 residues in the CDR3. V lost 5 bases, J lost 0 bases, and 3 bases stayed unmatched. Germline V gene sequence: CDR1 LNHDA, CDR2 SQIVND (reference sequence). CDR3 protein: CASSLSGGSYNEQFF. The CDR3 nucleotides are TGTGCCAGTAGTTTAAGCGGGGGCTCCTACAATGAGCAGTTCTTC.

The rearrangement uses TRBV18 and TRBJ2-7, with 7 bases that match TRBD2. This CDR3 contains 12 residues. Germline CDR1 KGHSH, CDR2 LQKENI. Trimming at V came to 6 bases and at J to 7 bases, leaving 6 bases not matched to a gene. This CDR3 is CASSPTGGEQYF. In DNA form, the CDR3 reads TGTGCCAGCTCCCCGACCGGGGGGGAGCAGTACTTC.

The rearrangement links TRBV25-1 to TRBJ1-4; D perhaps matches TRBD1 (6 bases). CDR3 length: 15 amino acids. In germline, CDR1 is MGHDK, CDR2 SYGVNS. V lost 5 bases and J 7 bases, leaving 17 bases between the germline ends. CDR3 sequence: CASSSYREGREKLFF. The CDR3 bases are TGTGCCAGCAGTAGCTACAGGGAGGGGCGTGAAAAACTGTTTTTT.

The rearrangement joins TRBV15 to TRBJ2-7; D is unresolved. This CDR3 region has 15 residues. Deletions cut 0 bases from V and 4 bases from J, with 13 bases between. CDR1 and CDR2 (germline): LNHNV, YYDKDF (reference sequence). CDR3 in DNA: TGTGCCACCAGCAGAGATCGGAGCCCCTATTACGAGCAGTACTTC. Translated, it gives CATSRDRSPYYEQYF.

The genes are TRBV27 and TRBJ1-2; tentatively, D is TRBD1 (6 bases). Trimming left V 6 bases short and J 3 bases short, with 11 bases between. The CDR3 runs to 13 residues. Looked up from germline, CDR1 is MNHEY and CDR2 is SMNVEV (reference sequence). The DNA for the CDR3 is TGTGCCAGCAGCGTGACAGGATACTATGGCTACACCTTC. Protein sequence: CASSVTGYYGYTF.

The V call is TRBV27, the J call TRBJ2-1, with 9 bases matching TRBD1. Trimming at V came to 2 bases and at J to 9 bases, leaving 5 bases not matched to a gene. In germline, CDR1 is MNHEY, CDR2 SMNVEV (reference sequence). This CDR3 spans 14 amino acids. The DNA of the CDR3 is TGTGCCAGCAGTTTAGGGACAGGGTCAGGTGAGCAGTTCTTC. It yields the protein CASSLGTGSGEQFF.

For this clone: One end of the junction varies from germline; a read error may be responsible. The rearrangement uses TRBV3-1 (or the pseudogene TRBV3-2) and TRBJ1-2, with D perhaps TRBD1 (6 bases). This CDR3 contains 15 residues. The germline CDR1 and CDR2 sequences are LGHDT and YNNKEL (reference sequence). The CDR3 protein is CASSQDIGGSYGYTF. As DNA, the CDR3 is TGTGCCAGCAGTCAAGATATAGGGGGATCCTATGGCTACACCTTC.

This chain joins TRBV27 and TRBJ2-2, with 9 bases aligning to TRBD1. Looked up from germline, CDR1 is MNHEY and CDR2 is SMNVEV (reference sequence). The CDR3 covers 16 residues. V lost 5 bases and J lost 0; bases outside the gene matches: 4. This chain's CDR3 is CASSPWDRANTGELFF. The CDR3 DNA is TGTGCCAGCAGTCCCTGGGACAGGGCGAACACCGGGGAGCTGTTTTTT.

This clone appeared a few times. CDR3 region: CATGGLAGGLNEQFF. CDR3 in DNA: TGTGCCACCGGGGGCCTAGCGGGAGGCTTGAATGAGCAGTTCTTC. V and J are TRBV24-1 and TRBJ2-1; TRBD2 matches at 11 bases. CDR3 length: 15 amino acids. Looked up from germline, CDR1 is KGHDR and CDR2 is SFDVKD. J was trimmed by 7 bases and V by 9 bases; bases with no gene match: 10.

This clone came up a few times. The V and J genes are TRBV7-9 and TRBJ1-2, with D possibly TRBD1 on 6 matching bases. This CDR3 spans 13 amino acids. V was trimmed by 4 bases and J by 4 bases, leaving 10 bases between them. Germline lookup yields CDR1 SEHNR and CDR2 FQNEAQ (reference sequence). DNA for the CDR3: TGTGCCAGCAGCTACAGGGAAAGCTATGGCTACACCTTC. This codes for CASSYRESYGYTF.

The chain uses TRBV12-1 and TRBJ2-1; the table's TRBD2 call for D was not verified on the DNA. TRBV12-1 is a pseudogene segment. The CDR3 extends over 11 amino acids. The CDR3 protein is CASSLYNEQFF. CDR3 sequence (DNA): TGTGCCAGCAGCCTCTACAATGAGCAGTTCTTC.

The rearrangement uses TRBV19 and TRBJ2-1, with 7 nucleotides matching TRBD1. Per germline, CDR1 LNHDA and CDR2 SQIVND (reference sequence). The CDR3 loop spans 16 amino acids. J was trimmed by 1 base and V by 6 bases; bases with no gene match: 9. CDR3 in amino acids: CASRPTGSGSYNEQFF. The CDR3, as DNA: TGTGCCAGTAGACCGACAGGGTCAGGTTCCTACAATGAGCAGTTCTTC.

V gene TRBV5-1 combines with J gene TRBJ1-2; D might be TRBD1 (6 bases). The germline V gene has CDR1 SGHRS and CDR2 YFSETQ. This CDR3 comprises 12 residues. Trimming pared 3 bases from V and 8 bases from J, leaving 11 bases between. Here the CDR3 DNA reads TGCGCCAGCAGCTGGAAGGGGGAAGGCTACACCTTC. It encodes CASSWKGEGYTF.

This chain links TRBV5-6 with TRBJ1-2, with D perhaps matching TRBD1 (5 bases). This CDR3 has 13 amino acids. CDR1 is SGHDT and CDR2 is YYEEEE in the germline V gene. V lost 0 bases, J lost 9 bases, and 12 bases lay in between. CDR3 coding DNA: TGTGCCAGCAGCTTGGCCGACAGTTGGCGCTACACCTTC. Its translation is CASSLADSWRYTF.

This chain connects TRBV18 to TRBJ2-1, with D tentatively TRBD1 (5 bases). Deletions cut 5 bases from V and 9 bases from J, with 11 bases between. From germline, CDR1 is KGHSH and CDR2 LQKENI. The CDR3 covers 12 residues. The CDR3 nucleotides are TGTGCCAGCTCAAAACAGGTTCGTGAGCAGTTCTTC. Translation gives CASSKQVREQFF.

This chain joins TRBV3-1 (or the pseudogene TRBV3-2) and TRBJ2-2, with TRBD2 as a possible D gene (5 bases). This CDR3 region has 15 residues. Trimming left V 1 base short and J 7 bases short, with 13 bases between. The V gene's germline CDR1 is LGHDT and CDR2 YNNKEL (reference sequence). The chain's CDR3 is CASSQGGSVVGELFF. The CDR3 nucleotides are TGTGCCAGCAGCCAAGGCGGGTCCGTCGTCGGGGAGCTGTTTTTT.